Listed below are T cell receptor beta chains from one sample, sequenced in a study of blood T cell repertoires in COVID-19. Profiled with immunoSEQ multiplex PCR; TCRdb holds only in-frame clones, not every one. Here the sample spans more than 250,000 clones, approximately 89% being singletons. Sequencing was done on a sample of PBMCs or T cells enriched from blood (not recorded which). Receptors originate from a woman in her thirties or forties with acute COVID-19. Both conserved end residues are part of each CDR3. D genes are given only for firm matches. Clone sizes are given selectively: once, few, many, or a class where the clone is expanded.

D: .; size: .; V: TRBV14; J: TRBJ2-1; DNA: TGTGCCAGCAGCCAAGTACTATACAATGAGCAGTTCTTC; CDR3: CASSQVLYNEQFF
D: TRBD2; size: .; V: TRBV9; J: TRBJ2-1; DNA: TGTGCCAGCAGCGTAGACGGGAGGGCCTACAATGAGCAGTTCTTC; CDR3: CASSVDGRAYNEQFF
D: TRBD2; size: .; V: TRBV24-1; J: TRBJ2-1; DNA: TGTGCCACCAGTGATTTACGTCTAGCGGGAGAAGAGAATGAGCAGTTCTTC; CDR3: CATSDLRLAGEENEQFF
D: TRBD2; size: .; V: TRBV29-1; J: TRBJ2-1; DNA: TGCAGCGTTGAAGGGTCTAGCGGGAGTGACAATGAGCAGTTCTTC; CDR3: CSVEGSSGSDNEQFF
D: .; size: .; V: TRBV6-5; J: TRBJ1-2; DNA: TGTGCCAGCAGTTACGATCAGGGTGGCTATGGCTACACCTTC; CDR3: CASSYDQGGYGYTF
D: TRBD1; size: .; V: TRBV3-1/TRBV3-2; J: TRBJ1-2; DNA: TGTGCCAGCAGCGGGACAGATGGAGTCTATGGCTACACCTTC; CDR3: CASSGTDGVYGYTF
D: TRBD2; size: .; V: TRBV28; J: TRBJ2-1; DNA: TGTGCCAGCAGTCCAAGTGGGACTAGCGGGAGGGAATACAATGAGCAGTTCTTC; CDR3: CASSPSGTSGREYNEQFF
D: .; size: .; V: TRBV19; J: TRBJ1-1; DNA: TGTGCCAGTAGTATTGGGGTAGGGAGTACTGAAGCTTTCTTT; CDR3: CASSIGVGSTEAFF
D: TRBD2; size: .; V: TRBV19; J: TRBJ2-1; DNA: TGTGCCAGTAGTATCGATTCGCGGGGACTAGCGGCTGTCTACAATGAGCAGTTCTTC; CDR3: CASSIDSRGLAAVYNEQFF
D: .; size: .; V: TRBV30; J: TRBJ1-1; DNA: TGTGCCTGGAAGCATCACACTGAAGCTTTCTTT; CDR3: CAWKHHTEAFF
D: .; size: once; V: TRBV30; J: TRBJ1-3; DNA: TGTGCCTGGAGTTTATTGAGCTATCCCTCTGGAAACACCATATATTTT; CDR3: CAWSLLSYPSGNTIYF
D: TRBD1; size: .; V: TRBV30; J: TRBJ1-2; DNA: TGTGCCTGGAGTAACCAGGGGGAGGTCTATGGCTACACCTTC; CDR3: CAWSNQGEVYGYTF
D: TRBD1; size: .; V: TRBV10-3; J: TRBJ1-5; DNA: TGTGCCACCCGGGACAGGGGTAATCAGCCCCAGCATTTT; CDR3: CATRDRGNQPQHF
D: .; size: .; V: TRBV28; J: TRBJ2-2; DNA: TGTGCCAGCAATGAACCAGCGAACACCGGGGAGCTGTTTTTT; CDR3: CASNEPANTGELFF
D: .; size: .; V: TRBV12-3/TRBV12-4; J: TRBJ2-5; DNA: TGTGCCAGCAGTTTTTCCAGCGGAGAGACCCAGTACTTC; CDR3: CASSFSSGETQYF